This section outlines one TCR beta chain sequence together with its context. Its specificity is not known. The sample belongs to a study of regulatory T cells in long-lasting Graves disease. Findings and caveats of the study: Thyroid tissue was not sampled; only peripheral blood was. Gene preferences differed: TRBV28, TRBJ1-2, TRBJ2-5 in persistent cases.

The V segment lost 8 bases and the J segment 4 bases; nucleotides outside the gene matches: 7. This CDR3 is 17 amino acids long. Germline V gene data show CDR1 as LNHDA and CDR2 as SQIVND (reference sequence). Time point: persistent/refractory GD, antithyroid drugs over 5 years with positive TRAb. PBMC RNA was the source of the TCR library. CDR3-region Arm-PCR and iRepertoire HTBI primers produced the TCR beta libraries. TCRdb recomputed calls from the multiplex PCR reads with MiXCR, one row per CDR3 protein. The data hold 500,000 to 800,000 distinct CDR3 sequences, with about 32% observed a single time.

The sample was peripheral blood mononuclear cells (PBMCs), taken when the disease was refractory, from a patient treated with antithyroid drugs. The clonotype originates from a female donor with Graves disease. V gene TRBV19 combines with J gene TRBJ2-6; the match to TRBD2 covers 14 bases. CDR3 coding DNA: TGTGCCAGTGGGACTAGCGGGAGATTCTCCGGGGCCAACGTCCTGACTTTC. It codes for CASGTSGRFSGANVLTF.